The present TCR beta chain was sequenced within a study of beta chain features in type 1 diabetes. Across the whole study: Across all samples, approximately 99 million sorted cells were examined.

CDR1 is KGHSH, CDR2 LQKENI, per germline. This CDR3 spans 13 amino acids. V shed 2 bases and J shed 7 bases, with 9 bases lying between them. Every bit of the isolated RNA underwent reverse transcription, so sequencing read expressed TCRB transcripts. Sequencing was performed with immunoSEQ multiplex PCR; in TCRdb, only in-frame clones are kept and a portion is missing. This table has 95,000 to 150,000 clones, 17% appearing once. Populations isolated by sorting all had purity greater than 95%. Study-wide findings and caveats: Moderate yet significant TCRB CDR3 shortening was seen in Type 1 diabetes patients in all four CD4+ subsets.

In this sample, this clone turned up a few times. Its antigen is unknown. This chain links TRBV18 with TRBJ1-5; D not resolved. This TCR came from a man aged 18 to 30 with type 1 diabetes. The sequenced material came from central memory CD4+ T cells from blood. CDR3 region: CASSPDQVQPQHF. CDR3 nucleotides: TGTGCCAGCTCACCAGATCAGGTCCAGCCCCAGCATTTT. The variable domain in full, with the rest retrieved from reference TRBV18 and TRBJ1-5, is NAGVMQNPRHLVRRRGQEARLRCSPMKGHSHVYWYRQLPEEGLKFMVYLQKENIIDESGMPKERFSAEFPKEGPSILRIQQVVRGDSAAYFCASSPDQVQPQHFGDGTRLSIL.